This entry concerns a single T cell receptor beta chain. Its antigen is not identified. The sample belongs to a study of cytomegalovirus exposure and HLA in healthy donors. Study outcomes and limitations: Analyzed later, most CMV-associated TCR beta chains appeared HLA-restricted. In a later analysis, productive TCRs from donors in an Asian-associated ancestry cluster reportedly carried fewer N-insertions than the cohort mean. HLA-A and HLA-B allele assignments for most subjects were reportedly predicted accurately using TCR beta sequences.

The germline CDR1 and CDR2 sequences are MDHEN and SYDVKM. The CDR3 length is 12 residues. The V gene lost 6 bases and the J gene lost 5 bases, with 7 bases spanning the gap. Primers included in the PCR were 60 Vbeta and 13 Jbeta primers. TCRdb's table, derived via immunoSEQ multiplex PCR, lists solely in-frame clones and lacks some. The sample comprises around 140,000 clones, around 82% of which are singletons, and about 2.2% rests with the top ten. This chain joins TRBV28 and TRBJ1-4; D call uncertain. Sequencing was carried out using PBMCs. The source of this sequence is a woman between 18 and 29 years old in good health and CMV-seropositive. The CDR3: CASSPLNEKLFF. The DNA of the CDR3 is TGTGCCAGCAGCCCACTAAATGAAAAACTGTTTTTT.